This passage covers 19 T cell receptor beta chains from one sample sequenced in a study of blood T cell repertoires in COVID-19. Some clones are missing from TCRdb's copy, which holds only in-frame ones; the method was immunoSEQ multiplex PCR. The data contain 75,000 to 100,000 clones, approximately 77% of them seen just once; the ten biggest clones take up roughly 9.8%. Material: peripheral blood. The receptor set was obtained from a woman older than 75 with acute or convalescent COVID-19.

The rearrangement joins TRBV30 to TRBJ1-3, with a possible D match to TRBD1 (5 bases). Per germline, CDR1 GTSNPN and CDR2 SVGIG (reference sequence). V was shortened by 5 bases and J by 0 bases, with 5 bases between the two germline ends. The CDR3 is made up of 12 amino acids. CDR3: CAWDSSGNTIYF. The CDR3, as DNA: TGTGCCTGGGACAGCTCTGGAAACACCATATATTTT.

V usage is TRBV18 and J usage is TRBJ2-1; 10 nucleotides match TRBD2. V shed 4 bases, J shed 1 base, and the junction held 7 bases outside the gene matches. The CDR3 totals 17 residues. The V gene's germline CDR1 is KGHSH and CDR2 LQKENI. The CDR3 sequence: CASSLTLAGVSYNEQFF. The CDR3 coding sequence is TGTGCCAGCTCACTAACGCTAGCGGGAGTGTCCTACAATGAGCAGTTCTTC.

This clone was counted between two and nine times. The chain combines TRBV10-1 with TRBJ1-4; TRBD1 is a possible D gene (5 bases). This CDR3 comprises 16 residues. From germline, CDR1 is WNHNN and CDR2 SYGVQD (reference sequence). The germline V and J ends were trimmed by 7 bases and 1 base, with 16 bases remaining between them. In DNA, the CDR3 is TGCGCCAGCAATGGGGGGGAGGGAATAACTAATGAAAAACTGTTTTTT. This gives the protein CASNGGEGITNEKLFF.

V and J are TRBV27 and TRBJ2-1; 7 nucleotides agree with TRBD2. Germline V gene data show CDR1 as MNHEY and CDR2 as SMNVEV (reference sequence). The CDR3 contains 15 residues. The V gene end was trimmed by 4 bases and the J gene end by 5 bases; junction bases not matched to a gene: 8. In DNA, the CDR3 is TGTGCCAGCAGTTCGGCGGGAGTTGGCCACAATGAGCAGTTCTTC. It is translated as CASSSAGVGHNEQFF.

The CDR3 sequence is CASSQLAGQETQYF. CDR3 DNA sequence: TGTGCCAGTAGCCAACTAGCAGGTCAAGAGACCCAGTACTTC. The chain couples TRBV19 to TRBJ2-5; D is perhaps TRBD2 (6 bases). This CDR3 comprises 14 residues. CDR1 is LNHDA, CDR2 SQIVND, per germline (reference sequence). V was pared by 6 bases and J by 2 bases, with 13 bases between.

The J gene is TRBJ1-2, the V gene TRBV5-3; TRBD1 agrees at 8 bases. TRBV5-3 is an ORF, and what it does is uncertain. CDR3 length equals 15 residues. V shed 3 bases, J shed 4 bases, and the junction held 8 bases outside the gene matches. The CDR3 DNA reads as TGTGCCAGAAGCTGCCCGGACAGGGCGTTCTATGGCTACACCTTC. Its translation is CARSCPDRAFYGYTF.

The V call is TRBV19, the J call TRBJ2-2; no definite D call. Germline assignment: CDR1 LNHDA and CDR2 SQIVND (reference sequence). V lost 5 bases and J 5 bases, leaving 15 bases between the germline ends. The CDR3 is made up of 15 amino acids. The CDR3 coding sequence is TGTGCCAGTAGTCCGCTTTGGGCAGAAACCGGGGAGCTGTTTTTT. It yields the protein CASSPLWAETGELFF.

This clone was detected only once. The chain is built from TRBV5-1 and TRBJ1-4, with 7 bases fitting TRBD1. This CDR3 is built from 14 residues. Germline CDR1 is SGHRS and CDR2 is YFSETQ. After removal of 7 bases from V and 3 bases from J, the junction contained 6 bases not matched to a gene. This CDR3 is CASQPTGPNEKLFF. Written as DNA, the CDR3 is TGCGCCAGCCAACCGACAGGGCCTAATGAAAAACTGTTTTTT.

The chain uses TRBV9 and TRBJ2-7; tentatively, D is TRBD2 (6 bases). Trimming removed 3 bases from V and 4 bases from J, with 17 bases in between. The CDR3 extends over 15 amino acids. Germline V gene sequence: CDR1 SGDLS, CDR2 YYNGEE. CDR3 bases: TGTGCCAGCAGCGCCGGGGCTAGCGACCTATACGAGCAGTACTTC. Translating it yields CASSAGASDLYEQYF.

The rearrangement joins TRBV2 to TRBJ1-5, with 10 positions matching TRBD1. This CDR3 region has 15 residues. Germline CDR1 and CDR2: SNHLY and FYNNEI. Unmatched junction bases numbered 5, after V lost 4 bases and J lost 5 bases. CDR3 in DNA: TGTGCCAGCAGTGCTTATGGACAGGGGGATCAGCCCCAGCATTTT. Its translation is CASSAYGQGDQPQHF.

The rearrangement joins TRBV5-6 to TRBJ2-7; maybe TRBD2 (6 bases). Trimming shortened V by 4 bases and J by 3 bases, and 17 bases separated the two germline ends. The CDR3 contains 15 residues. In germline, CDR1 is SGHDT, CDR2 YYEEEE. The CDR3 here is CASSKGLSGGYEQYF. In DNA, the CDR3 is TGTGCCAGCAGCAAGGGACTCTCCGGTGGCTACGAGCAGTACTTC.

The sample holds one count of this clone. This chain connects TRBV6-5 to TRBJ2-7, with 8 nucleotides matching TRBD1. Germline assignment: CDR1 MNHEY and CDR2 SVGAGI. After removal of 7 bases from V and 0 bases from J, the junction contained 8 bases not matched to a gene. The CDR3 covers 15 residues. The CDR3 DNA is TGTGCCAGCACTCGGCCAGGACAGGGCTCCTACGAGCAGTACTTC. It codes for CASTRPGQGSYEQYF.

The V call is TRBV28, the J call TRBJ1-1; D unclear. This CDR3 comprises 13 residues. The germline V and J ends were trimmed by 5 bases and 4 bases, with 11 bases remaining between them. Germline V gene lookup returns CDR1 MDHEN and CDR2 SYDVKM. The CDR3 sequence is CASSPSSGTEAFF. In DNA form, the CDR3 reads TGTGCCAGCAGTCCCTCCAGCGGCACTGAAGCTTTCTTT.

The CDR3 bases are TGTGCCAGCTCACCGGGGGTGACTAGCGGGTATGAAGAGACCCAGTACTTC. Protein: CASSPGVTSGYEETQYF. This chain uses TRBV18 with TRBJ2-5, with TRBD2 identical over 10 bases. Trimming took 3 bases from V and 3 from J; bases not matched to a gene: 10. Germline-derived CDR1 and CDR2 are KGHSH and LQKENI. CDR3 length: 17 residues.

This clone was counted ten times or more. The J gene is TRBJ1-4, the V gene TRBV5-4; TRBD1 matches at 9 bases. This CDR3 spans 15 amino acids. Trimming took 4 bases from V and 6 from J; bases not matched to a gene: 7. CDR1 is SGHNT, CDR2 YYREEE, per germline (reference sequence). The CDR3 spells CASSANRGLDEKLFF. Written as DNA, the CDR3 is TGTGCCAGCAGCGCAAACAGGGGGCTCGATGAAAAACTGTTTTTT.

The V and J genes are TRBV14 and TRBJ1-1; tentatively, D is TRBD1 (5 bases). The CDR3 is 14 residues long. The germline gives CDR1 SGHDN, CDR2 FVKESK. Trimming removed 8 bases at V and 3 bases at J, with 16 bases between. The CDR3 is CASVRGLGDTEAFF. As DNA, the CDR3 is TGTGCCAGCGTCCGGGGGTTAGGGGACACTGAAGCTTTCTTT.

The chain links TRBV6-6 to TRBJ2-5, with D perhaps TRBD2 (6 bases). Near its end, the DNA agrees better with TRBJ2-7, so the J call may be wrong. Germline V CDR1 and CDR2: MNHNY, SVGAGI (reference sequence). The CDR3 is made up of 16 amino acids. CDR3 in amino acids: CASSPSGREVYYEQYF. DNA of the CDR3: TGTGCCAGCAGCCCCTCGGGCAGGGAGGTCTACTACGAGCAGTACTTC.

The chain links TRBV12-3 or TRBV12-4 to TRBJ2-7; D is perhaps TRBD1 (5 bases). This CDR3 region has 12 residues. V was pared by 2 bases and J by 4 bases, with 6 bases between. CDR3 sequence reads: CASSLTGYEQYF. For the CDR3, the DNA is TGTGCCAGCAGTTTAACAGGTTACGAGCAGTACTTC.

The J gene is TRBJ1-1, the V gene TRBV4-2; the match to TRBD1 covers 7 bases. The CDR3 extends over 14 amino acids. J gave up 1 base and V 3 bases, and 2 bases lay outside the gene matches. CDR1 LGHNA and CDR2 YNFKEQ come from the germline V gene. The CDR3 DNA follows: TGTGCCAGCAGCCAGTCAGGGGGGAACACTGAAGCTTTCTTT. This gives the protein CASSQSGGNTEAFF.